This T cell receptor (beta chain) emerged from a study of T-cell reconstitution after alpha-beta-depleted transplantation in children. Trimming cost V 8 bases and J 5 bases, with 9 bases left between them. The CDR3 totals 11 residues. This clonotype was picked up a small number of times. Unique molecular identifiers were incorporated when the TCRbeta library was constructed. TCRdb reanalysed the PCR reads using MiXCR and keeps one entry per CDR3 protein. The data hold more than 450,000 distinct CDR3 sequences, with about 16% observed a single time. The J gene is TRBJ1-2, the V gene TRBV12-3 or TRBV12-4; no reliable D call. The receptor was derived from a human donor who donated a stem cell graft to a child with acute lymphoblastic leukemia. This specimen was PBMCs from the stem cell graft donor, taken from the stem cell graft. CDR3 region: CASAGRYGYTF. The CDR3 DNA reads TGTGCCAGCGCTGGAAGGTATGGCTACACCTTC.